These 16 T cell receptor beta chains were sequenced from one sample in a study of blood T cell repertoires in COVID-19. Repertoires were generated with immunoSEQ multiplex PCR, while TCRdb's copy carries only in-frame clones and drops some. The sample shows about 140,000 clones, about 84% of them seen only once. What was sequenced was PBMCs or T cells enriched from blood (not recorded which). These receptors were obtained from a woman aged 18-30 years who had been exposed to COVID-19.

J is TRBJ2-7 and V is TRBV4-2; tentative D call: TRBD2 (6 bases). V was cut by 5 bases and J by 5 bases, with 13 bases left in between. CDR1 is LGHNA and CDR2 is YNFKEQ in the germline V gene. This CDR3 is 13 amino acids long. CDR3: CASSYFPGDEQYF. The CDR3 nucleotides are TGTGCCAGCAGCTACTTTCCGGGGGACGAGCAGTACTTC.

The rearrangement joins TRBV3-1 (or the pseudogene TRBV3-2) to TRBJ2-7; TRBD2 is a possible D gene (5 bases). The CDR3 contains 13 residues. V gave up 4 bases and J gave up 3 bases, with 10 bases separating them. From germline, CDR1 is LGHDT and CDR2 YNNKEL (reference sequence). CDR3 nucleotide sequence: TGTGCCAGCAGCCCACTACTAGGCTACGAGCAGTACTTC. Protein product: CASSPLLGYEQYF.

The chain links TRBV5-5 to TRBJ2-1, with 8 bases that match TRBD2. Germline trimming cut 7 bases from V and 6 bases from J; bases unmatched to any gene: 12. CDR1 SGHKS and CDR2 YYEKEE come from the germline V gene (reference sequence). CDR3 length: 15 residues. The CDR3 sequence is CASFPTAGGGNEQFF. CDR3 nucleotide sequence: TGTGCCAGCTTCCCAACGGCGGGAGGTGGCAATGAGCAGTTCTTC.

This chain joins TRBV7-2 and TRBJ2-4, with 9 bases identical to TRBD1. The V segment lost 4 bases and the J segment 8 bases; nucleotides outside the gene matches: 6. From germline, CDR1 is SGHTA and CDR2 FQGNSA. The CDR3 covers 14 residues. CDR3 sequence reads: CASSSGTGFYIQYF. In nucleotides, the CDR3 is TGTGCCAGCAGCTCCGGGACAGGGTTTTACATTCAGTACTTC.

This clone was seen once. This chain joins TRBV18 and TRBJ2-7; 11 bases line up with TRBD1. Trimming at V came to 2 bases and at J to 5 bases, leaving 2 bases not matched to a gene. The CDR3 has 14 amino acids. Germline V gene lookup returns CDR1 KGHSH and CDR2 LQKENI. CDR3 nucleotide sequence: TGTGCCAGCTCACCAGGGGACAGGGGGAACGAGCAGTACTTC. It yields the protein CASSPGDRGNEQYF.

The genes are TRBV19 and TRBJ2-7; 11 bases line up with TRBD2. V lost 5 bases, J lost 2 bases, and 5 bases stayed unmatched. The CDR3 covers 15 residues. From germline, CDR1 is LNHDA and CDR2 SQIVND (reference sequence). CDR3 in DNA: TGTGCCAGTAGTCCTCGGACTAGCGGGCCCTACGAGCAGTACTTC. Residues: CASSPRTSGPYEQYF.

This chain connects TRBV14 to TRBJ2-7; weak D call: TRBD2 (6 bases). This CDR3 is built from 14 residues. Per the germline V gene, CDR1 is SGHDN and CDR2 is FVKESK. Trimming shortened V by 4 bases and J by 4 bases, and 14 bases separated the two germline ends. CDR3 amino acids: CASSPRGSWYEQYF. The CDR3 DNA sequence: TGTGCCAGCAGCCCGCGGGGATCTTGGTACGAGCAGTACTTC.

V gene TRBV19 combines with J gene TRBJ2-5; weak D call: TRBD2 (5 bases). Looked up from germline, CDR1 is LNHDA and CDR2 is SQIVND (reference sequence). V dropped 5 bases and J dropped 1 base, with 14 bases sitting between them. This CDR3 comprises 15 residues. The CDR3 DNA reads TGTGCCAGTAGTCTGGTCGGGGATCTCCAAGAGACCCAGTACTTC. Translation: CASSLVGDLQETQYF.

The V gene is TRBV7-9, the J gene TRBJ1-2, with TRBD1 matching 7 bases. After removal of 5 bases from V and 5 bases from J, the junction contained 11 bases not matched to a gene. The length of the CDR3 is 15 residues. CDR1 SEHNR and CDR2 FQNEAQ come from the germline V gene (reference sequence). CDR3 DNA: TGTGCCAGCAGCCTCCCGGGACAGCGCGCTTATGGCTACACCTTC. Translated, it gives CASSLPGQRAYGYTF. The complete variable domain, with remaining parts taken from reference TRBV7-9 and TRBJ1-2, reads DTGVSQNPRHKITKRGQNVTFRCDPISEHNRLYWYRQTLGQGPEFLTYFQNEAQLEKSRLLSDRFSAERPKGSFSTLEIQRTEQGDSAMYLCASSLPGQRAYGYTFGSGTRLTVV.

This chain connects TRBV2 to TRBJ1-6; D gene uncertain. Germline assignment: CDR1 SNHLY and CDR2 FYNNEI. The length of the CDR3 is 14 residues. The V and J ends lost 4 bases and 10 bases respectively, with 14 bases between them. CDR3 loop: CASSASRFRSPLHF. The CDR3 nucleotides read TGTGCCAGCAGTGCGTCACGGTTTAGATCACCCCTCCACTTT. The whole variable domain, filled in from reference TRBV2 and TRBJ1-6, reads EPEVTQTPSHQVTQMGQEVILRCVPISNHLYFYWYRQILGQKVEFLVSFYNNEISEKSEIFDDQFSVERPDGSNFTLKIRSTKLEDSAMYFCASSASRFRSPLHFGNGTRLTVT.

V and J are TRBV4-3 and TRBJ2-1, with 8 nucleotides matching TRBD2. V dropped 0 bases and J dropped 3; count of bases not matched to a gene: 16. CDR1 and CDR2 (germline): LGHNA, YSLEER. This CDR3 spans 20 amino acids. As DNA, the CDR3 is TGCGCCAGCAGCCAAGACGTCCTCTACACATTAAGCGGGAGCTACAATGAGCAGTTCTTC. It codes for CASSQDVLYTLSGSYNEQFF.

The table lists this clone with a few counts. The chain joins TRBV11-2 to TRBJ2-3, with D unresolved. The ends were cut back, 5 bases at V and 7 bases at J, with 13 bases in the middle. From germline, CDR1 is SGHAT and CDR2 FQNNGV. CDR3 length: 13 amino acids. For the CDR3, the DNA is TGTGCCAGCAGCCCTATAAAGGAGAATACGCAGTATTTT. It translates to CASSPIKENTQYF.

J is TRBJ1-1 and V is TRBV29-1; D remains ambiguous. In germline, CDR1 is SQVTM, CDR2 ANQGSEA. The CDR3 runs to 10 residues. V was shortened by 4 bases and J by 5 bases, with 5 bases between the two germline ends. CDR3 sequence (DNA): TGCAGCGTTGCCCGGACTGAAGCTTTCTTT. The encoded protein is CSVARTEAFF.

CDR3 sequence reads: CASSLGGSGDTQYF. The CDR3 bases are TGCGCCAGCAGCTTGGGCGGGAGCGGAGATACGCAGTATTTT. The chain has TRBV5-1 and TRBJ2-3; 7 nucleotides line up with TRBD2. The CDR3 consists of 14 residues. The germline CDR1 and CDR2 sequences are SGHRS and YFSETQ. With V trimmed by 0 bases and J by 5 bases, 3 bases remained unmatched. The entire variable domain, with the rest obtained from reference TRBV5-1 and TRBJ2-3, is as follows: KAGVTQTPRYLIKTRGQQVTLSCSPISGHRSVSWYQQTPGQGLQFLFEYFSETQRNKGNFPGRFSGRQFSNSRSEMNVSTLELGDSALYLCASSLGGSGDTQYFGPGTRLTVL.

A few counts support this clone. The V call is TRBV20-1, the J call TRBJ1-4; maybe TRBD1 (6 bases). Trimming took 3 bases from V and 9 from J, leaving 11 bases between them. Germline V gene sequence: CDR1 DFQATT, CDR2 SNEGSKA (reference sequence). This CDR3 contains 12 residues. CDR3 in amino acids: CSASEQGQKLFF. The CDR3 DNA is TGCAGTGCTAGTGAACAGGGCCAAAAACTGTTTTTT.

This chain links TRBV6-5 with TRBJ1-6, with 9 bases lining up with TRBD1. V gave up 4 bases and J gave up 11 bases; unmatched junction bases: 12. Germline CDR1 reads MNHEY; CDR2 reads SVGAGI. This CDR3 spans 16 amino acids. CDR3 loop: CASSSNSGTGLPPLHF. CDR3 in DNA: TGTGCCAGCAGTTCTAACTCGGGGACAGGGCTTCCACCCCTCCACTTT.